This T cell receptor beta chain was documented in a study of regulatory and conventional T cells in RAG deficiency. Study findings and constraints: Compared with controls, unique Treg TCR beta sequences dropped approximately 100-fold in Omenn syndrome and CID/AS. These Omenn syndrome Treg sorts may hold peripherally activated cells instead. In Omenn syndrome, Treg and Tconv repertoires overlapped >75%.

Generated by immunoSEQ multiplex PCR, the TCRdb table keeps only in-frame clones and is missing some. The table lists 20,000 or so clones, about 92% of them singletons. In regard to this clone: Its antigen is undetermined.

The sorted conventional CD4+ T cells were CD25-low and CD127-high, with genomic DNA sequenced. The CDR3 is 15 residues long. Germline lookup yields CDR1 GTSNPN and CDR2 SVGIG (reference sequence). V was pared by 0 bases and J by 4 bases, with 15 bases between. These data were also filed under a second study, of regulatory T cells. From that report: Primers: 52 TRBV forward and 13 TRBJ reverse.

The sequence was collected from a human donor in good health. The sequenced sample consisted of CD4+ T cells sorted from blood. J is TRBJ1-2 and V is TRBV30; D is uncertain. CDR3 sequence reads: CAWSVAYRRLYGYTF. Here the CDR3 DNA reads TGTGCCTGGAGTGTAGCTTATCGCAGGCTCTATGGCTACACCTTC.